The T cell receptor (beta chain) under discussion was sequenced for a study of response to subunit inactivated influenza vaccine. The study, taken as a whole, reports: Every seasonal influenza vaccination brings in few new T cells, the authors suggested.

TCRdb passed the RT-PCR reads through MiXCR, listing each CDR3 protein once. The sample contains about 570,000 distinct CDR3 sequences, about an eighth of which appear only once. As regards this clonotype: Its antigen is unknown.

The V and J ends lost 2 bases and 4 bases respectively, with 11 bases between them. The CDR3 is made up of 14 amino acids. CDR1 is SGHTA and CDR2 is FQGNSA in the germline V gene. The sequence was collected from a man aged 50 to 60 who received an inactivated influenza vaccine. The sample consisted of PBMCs from blood, taken on the day of vaccination. The genes are TRBV7-2 and TRBJ2-5; D unclear. The CDR3 region has the DNA TGTGCCAGCAGCTTAAGGATGCTCGGAGAGACCCAGTACTTC. Amino acids: CASSLRMLGETQYF.